The rows below give T cell receptor beta chains drawn from one sample of a study of vaccination and CD4 T cells after COVID-19. TCRdb redid the calling of the PCR reads with MiXCR, one entry per CDR3 protein. This sample has more than 9,000 distinct CDR3 sequences, with about 65% found just once. These receptors' targets are unknown. Material for sequencing was CD4+ T cells from blood, cultured in vitro. All receptors come from a human donor who had recovered from COVID-19. Both conserved end residues are part of each CDR3. D genes are given only for firm matches. Only some rows state a clone size, as once, few, many or a class for expanded clones.

>TRBJ1-5|.|.|TRBV28
CASSPDTGWNNQPQHF
TGTGCCAGCAGTCCGGATACAGGGTGGAACAATCAGCCCCAGCATTTT
>TRBJ1-1|.|.|TRBV19
CASSNQANTEAFF
TGTGCCAGTAGTAATCAGGCTAACACTGAAGCTTTCTTT
>TRBJ1-4|few|.|TRBV6-1
CASKQSTTNEKLFF
TGTGCCAGCAAACAGTCGACAACTAATGAAAAACTGTTTTTT
>TRBJ2-3|few|.|TRBV24-1
CATSDSGWTDTQYF
TGTGCCACCAGTGATTCAGGGTGGACAGATACGCAGTATTTT
>TRBJ2-2|once|TRBD2|TRBV4-2
CASSLRTSGTGTGELFF
TGTGCCAGCAGCCTCAGGACTAGCGGGACGGGCACCGGGGAGCTGTTTTTT
>TRBJ2-7|few|TRBD2|TRBV20-1
CSATRLAGRTYEQYF
TGCAGTGCTACCAGACTAGCGGGGAGAACCTACGAGCAGTACTTC
>TRBJ2-1|.|TRBD2|TRBV7-6
CASSSTSGHYNEQFF
TGTGCCAGCAGCTCTACTAGCGGGCACTACAATGAGCAGTTCTTC
>TRBJ2-5|.|TRBD2|TRBV12-3/TRBV12-4
CASRTTSGQETQYF
TGTGCCAGCAGAACGACTAGCGGTCAAGAGACCCAGTACTTC
>TRBJ2-7|.|.|TRBV5-1
CASSLGGYEQYF
TGCGCCAGCAGCTTGGGAGGGTACGAGCAGTACTTC
>TRBJ1-1|.|.|TRBV2
CASRSGAPFEAFF
TGTGCCAGCCGATCCGGGGCCCCTTTTGAAGCTTTCTTT
>TRBJ2-5|.|.|TRBV21-1
CARPGLSQETQYF
TGTGCCAGACCGGGACTATCTCAAGAGACCCAGTACTTC
>TRBJ1-1|.|.|TRBV21-1
CASPPTIDGKEAFF
TGTGCCAGCCCGCCAACGATAGACGGCAAAGAAGCTTTCTTT
>TRBJ2-7|.|.|TRBV10-3
CAISESALKDSYEQYF
TGTGCCATCAGTGAGTCGGCCTTAAAGGACTCCTACGAGCAGTACTTC
>TRBJ1-1|few|.|TRBV6-1
CASRTQVNTEAFF
TGTGCCAGCAGGACACAGGTGAACACTGAAGCTTTCTTT
>TRBJ1-5|.|.|TRBV6-1
CASTGGDQPQHF
TGTGCCAGCACCGGAGGGGATCAGCCCCAGCATTTT
>TRBJ1-5|.|.|TRBV28
CASSRNRVGQPQHF
TGTGCCAGCAGTAGAAACAGGGTGGGTCAGCCCCAGCATTTT
>TRBJ2-2|.|TRBD2|TRBV28
CASRPRTSGRRVNTGELFF
TGTGCCAGCAGACCCAGGACTAGCGGGAGGAGGGTGAACACCGGGGAGCTGTTTTTT
>TRBJ1-2|.|.|TRBV5-4
CASSLGAYNPYGYTF
TGTGCCAGCAGCTTGGGGGCCTATAACCCCTATGGCTACACCTTC
>TRBJ2-2|once|.|TRBV9
CASSGAVIGAGELFF
TGTGCCAGCAGCGGAGCAGTTATCGGGGCCGGGGAGCTGTTTTTT
>TRBJ2-5|.|.|TRBV20-1
CSARAGSQNQETQYF
TGCAGTGCTAGGGCGGGGTCCCAGAACCAAGAGACCCAGTACTTC
>TRBJ1-2|.|.|TRBV5-4
CASSLDGVDGYTF
TGTGCCAGCAGCTTGGACGGGGTCGATGGCTACACCTTC
>TRBJ2-1|.|TRBD2|TRBV6-1
CASSPGLNSYNEQFF
TGTGCCAGCAGTCCGGGACTAAACTCCTACAATGAGCAGTTCTTC
>TRBJ2-5|.|.|TRBV20-1
CSARDRGGGWRTQYF
TGCAGTGCTAGAGATCGTGGGGGGGGCTGGCGGACCCAGTACTTC
>TRBJ1-2|.|TRBD1|TRBV20-1
CSAREGQGDYYGYTF
TGCAGTGCTAGAGAGGGACAGGGGGATTATTATGGCTACACCTTC
>TRBJ2-2|.|.|TRBV15
CATSRARENTGELFF
TGTGCCACCAGCAGAGCCCGGGAGAACACCGGGGAGCTGTTTTTT
>TRBJ1-2|.|TRBD1|TRBV6-2/TRBV6-3
CASSPGTASPYGYTF
TGTGCCAGCAGCCCTGGGACAGCCTCCCCCTATGGCTACACCTTC
>TRBJ1-2|.|TRBD1|TRBV7-2
CASSLEYRGLGYTF
TGTGCCAGCAGCTTAGAGTACAGGGGGCTGGGCTACACCTTC
>TRBJ2-3|.|TRBD2|TRBV6-1
CASSERAWGGVGDTQYF
TGTGCCAGCAGTGAACGGGCTTGGGGAGGGGTTGGAGATACGCAGTATTTT
>TRBJ1-1|.|.|TRBV27
CASGRGGRGDNTEAFF
TGTGCCAGCGGAAGGGGGGGTAGAGGGGATAACACTGAAGCTTTCTTT
>TRBJ2-1|.|.|TRBV6-5
CASSYSGGDSYNEQFF
TGTGCCAGCAGTTACTCGGGCGGGGACTCCTACAATGAGCAGTTCTTC
>TRBJ1-2|.|TRBD1|TRBV6-1
CASRQGAQDGYTF
TGTGCCAGCAGGCAGGGGGCGCAAGATGGCTACACCTTC
>TRBJ2-5|.|TRBD1|TRBV27
CASSRRTGYQETQYF
TGTGCCAGCAGTCGAAGGACAGGGTACCAAGAGACCCAGTACTTC
>TRBJ1-1|.|TRBD1|TRBV2
CASSYPGGGGTEAFF
TGTGCCAGCAGTTACCCAGGGGGCGGAGGGACTGAAGCTTTCTTT
>TRBJ1-1|.|.|TRBV20-1
CSAREGAGPLTEAFF
TGCAGTGCTAGAGAGGGGGCAGGGCCCCTGACTGAAGCTTTCTTT
>TRBJ2-1|.|TRBD2|TRBV20-1
CSASLQRGEQFF
TGCAGTGCTAGCCTCCAGCGGGGGGAGCAGTTCTTC
>TRBJ1-5|few|.|TRBV19
CASSLGTGNQPQHF
TGTGCCAGTAGTTTGGGGACGGGAAATCAGCCCCAGCATTTT
>TRBJ1-5|.|TRBD1|TRBV28
CASTLRQGASQPQHF
TGTGCCAGCACCCTGAGACAGGGGGCTTCTCAGCCCCAGCATTTT
>TRBJ2-3|large|.|TRBV7-8
CASSLSELLTDTQYF
TGTGCCAGCAGCCTCAGCGAACTACTCACAGATACGCAGTATTTT
>TRBJ1-5|few|.|TRBV6-2/TRBV6-3
CASSYSSNQPQHF
TGTGCCAGCAGTTACTCTTCCAATCAGCCCCAGCATTTT
>TRBJ2-3|once|.|TRBV5-1
CASSLPPFGTDTQYF
TGCGCCAGCAGCTTGCCCCCCTTCGGCACAGATACGCAGTATTTT
>TRBJ1-4|.|.|TRBV28
CASRQQAATNEKLFF
TGTGCCAGCAGACAACAGGCCGCAACTAATGAAAAACTGTTTTTT
>TRBJ1-6|few|.|TRBV2
CASRSLDTKNSPLHF
TGTGCCAGCAGATCCCTGGACACAAAGAATTCACCCCTCCACTTT
>TRBJ1-2|.|.|TRBV28
CASSPKWRFGGYTF
TGTGCCAGCAGCCCTAAATGGCGATTCGGTGGCTACACCTTC
>TRBJ1-1|few|.|TRBV19
CASSMSRAGEAFF
TGTGCCAGTAGTATGAGTCGAGCCGGAGAAGCTTTCTTT
>TRBJ2-2|.|.|TRBV10-3
CAIGLEGITGELFF
TGTGCCATCGGGTTGGAGGGCATCACCGGGGAGCTGTTTTTT
>TRBJ2-7|.|TRBD1|TRBV24-1
CATVGGQGAGSYEQYF
TGTGCCACTGTGGGTGGACAGGGGGCGGGATCCTACGAGCAGTACTTC
>TRBJ1-2|few|TRBD1|TRBV20-1
CSAGTDNYGYTF
TGCAGTGCTGGGACAGACAACTATGGCTACACCTTC
>TRBJ2-1|.|TRBD2|TRBV12-3/TRBV12-4
CASSSGTSSVDEQFF
TGTGCCAGCAGTTCCGGGACTAGCAGTGTGGATGAGCAGTTCTTC
>TRBJ2-1|.|.|TRBV30
CAWSVLDEQFF
TGTGCCTGGAGTGTTTTGGATGAGCAGTTCTTC
>TRBJ1-2|.|TRBD1|TRBV7-8
CASSVRTGQGGYGYTF
TGTGCCAGCAGCGTCAGGACGGGACAGGGGGGCTATGGCTACACCTTC
>TRBJ2-3|.|TRBD2|TRBV20-1
CSARGVGASGRAAGDTQYF
TGCAGTGCTAGAGGGGTCGGGGCTAGCGGGAGGGCAGCCGGAGATACGCAGTATTTT